The T cell receptor beta chain under discussion was sequenced for a study of blood T cells in healthy people across ages. A second PCR of roughly 7 to 11 cycles used a sample-barcoded 5' primer and a J-beta primer mix. From the 5' RACE reads, TCRdb called clonotypes with MiXCR, one entry per CDR3 protein. The data contain around 900,000 distinct CDR3 sequences, roughly 51% of them singletons. Findings and caveats of the study: Significant beta diversity loss was already apparent by age about 39, declining roughly linearly.

This clonotype was observed a few times. Its antigen is still unknown. V was clipped by 2 bases and J by 2 bases, with 12 bases between them. CDR1 is MNHEY, CDR2 SMNVEV, per germline (reference sequence). This CDR3 comprises 15 residues. The V gene is TRBV27, the J gene TRBJ2-5, with D perhaps given as TRBD1 or TRBD2 (5 bases each). Sequenced input: blood. The sequence came from a woman aged 55-69 years in good health. In DNA, the CDR3 is TGTGCCAGCAGTTTACGGGGATGGGGGCAAGAGACCCAGTACTTC. It translates to CASSLRGWGQETQYF.